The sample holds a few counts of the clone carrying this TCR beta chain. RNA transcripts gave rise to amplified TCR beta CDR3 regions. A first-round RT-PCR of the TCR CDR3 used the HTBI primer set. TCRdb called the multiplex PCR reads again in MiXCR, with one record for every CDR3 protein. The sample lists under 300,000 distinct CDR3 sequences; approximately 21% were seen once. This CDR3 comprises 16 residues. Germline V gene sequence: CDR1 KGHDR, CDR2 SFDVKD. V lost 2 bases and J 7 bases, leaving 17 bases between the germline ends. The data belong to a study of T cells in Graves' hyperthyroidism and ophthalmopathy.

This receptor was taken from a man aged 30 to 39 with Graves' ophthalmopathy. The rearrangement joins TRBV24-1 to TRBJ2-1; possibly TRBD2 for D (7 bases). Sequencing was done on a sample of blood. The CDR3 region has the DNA TGTGCCACCAGTGATTACGGTCGGGGAGGGGGAAATGAGCAGTTCTTC. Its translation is CATSDYGRGGGNEQFF.